Below, 13 T cell receptor beta chains from the same sample are listed, as sequenced in a study of shared T cell receptors in the human thymus. Using immunoSEQ multiplex PCR, the repertoire was profiled, and TCRdb retains in-frame clones only, with some absent. The sample has roughly 700,000 clones, 85% to 90% seen once. The sample was also reused in another study, on human thymus T cells.

Sequenced input: thymocytes. The receptors stem from a boy under two years old with a congenital heart defect.

This clone occurred once. The chain couples TRBV30 to TRBJ2-3; D gene uncertain. The ends were cut back, 0 bases at V and 4 bases at J, with 14 bases in the middle. CDR1 and CDR2 from the germline V gene are GTSNPN and SVGIG (reference sequence). The CDR3 runs to 15 residues. The CDR3 protein is CAWSVRVEVSDTQYF. The CDR3 DNA reads TGTGCCTGGAGTGTACGAGTAGAAGTTTCAGATACGCAGTATTTT.

J is TRBJ2-7 and V is TRBV14; 8 bases align to TRBD1. CDR3 length: 15 residues. Germline loops: CDR1 SGHDN, CDR2 FVKESK. V shed 1 base and J 5 bases; nucleotides not matched to a gene: 7. CDR3 DNA: TGTGCCAGCAGCCAAGGGTACCCCAGGGGGCACGAGCAGTACTTC. Amino acids: CASSQGYPRGHEQYF.

The chain recombines TRBV6-1 with TRBJ1-1; possible D gene TRBD1, 6 bases. Germline CDR1 and CDR2: MNHNS and SASEGT. Trimming cost V 3 bases and J 0 bases, with 11 bases left between them. The CDR3 has 15 amino acids. Here the CDR3 DNA reads TGTGCCAGCAGTGACAGGACAGTCTTGAACACTGAAGCTTTCTTT. Its protein is CASSDRTVLNTEAFF.

This chain joins TRBV18 and TRBJ2-7; TRBD2 agrees at 10 bases. The CDR3 contains 15 residues. Trimming removed 3 bases from V and 6 bases from J; junction bases left unmatched: 8. Germline V CDR1 and CDR2: KGHSH, LQKENI. The CDR3 reads CASSPLPKREGEQYF. CDR3 nucleotide sequence: TGTGCCAGCTCACCCCTCCCGAAGCGGGAGGGCGAGCAGTACTTC. The full variable domain, in which reference TRBV18 and TRBJ2-7 provide the parts outside the CDR3, is NAGVMQNPRHLVRRRGQEARLRCSPMKGHSHVYWYRQLPEEGLKFMVYLQKENIIDESGMPKERFSAEFPKEGPSILRIQQVVRGDSAAYFCASSPLPKREGEQYFGPGTRLTVT.

The V and J genes are TRBV6-1 and TRBJ1-2; the D gene is possibly TRBD1 (6 bases). Deletions cut 4 bases from V and 2 bases from J, with 11 bases between. The CDR3 contains 14 residues. Germline V gene data show CDR1 as MNHNS and CDR2 as SASEGT. This chain's CDR3 is CASSGTVVNYGYTF. The DNA for the CDR3 is TGTGCCAGCAGTGGGACAGTGGTGAACTATGGCTACACCTTC.

This chain uses TRBV4-2 with TRBJ2-2; D call uncertain. CDR1 and CDR2 (germline): LGHNA, YNFKEQ. V dropped 4 bases and J dropped 1 base, with 10 bases sitting between them. This CDR3 contains 15 residues. The CDR3 loop is CASSLLRVNTGELFF. CDR3 coding DNA: TGTGCCAGCAGCCTACTTCGAGTGAACACCGGGGAGCTGTTTTTT.

This clone appeared once. This chain connects TRBV5-6 to TRBJ2-3; TRBD1 agrees at 9 bases. Trimming took 2 bases from V and 2 from J; bases not matched to a gene: 12. Germline V gene data show CDR1 as SGHDT and CDR2 as YYEEEE. The CDR3 is made up of 18 amino acids. CDR3 sequence reads: CASSLSRTGAHTTDTQYF. CDR3 DNA: TGTGCCAGCAGCTTAAGTAGGACAGGGGCCCACACCACAGATACGCAGTATTTT.

The CDR3 loop reads CASSEAGLAGVDTQYF. In nucleotides, the CDR3 is TGTGCCAGCAGTGAAGCGGGACTAGCGGGAGTTGATACGCAGTATTTT. The rearrangement links TRBV6-1 to TRBJ2-3, with 14 bases lining up with TRBD2. V gave up 0 bases and J gave up 6 bases; unmatched junction bases: 2. CDR1 and CDR2 (germline): MNHNS, SASEGT. The CDR3 is 16 residues long.

J is TRBJ2-1 and V is TRBV5-1; 8 nucleotides line up with TRBD2. Looked up from germline, CDR1 is SGHRS and CDR2 is YFSETQ. J was trimmed by 0 bases and V by 0 bases; bases with no gene match: 11. This CDR3 has 19 amino acids. DNA for the CDR3: TGCGCCAGCAGCTTGGGGGAAAAAGTGCGGGGGGCCTCCTACAATGAGCAGTTCTTC. Its protein product is CASSLGEKVRGASYNEQFF.

Regarding this clone: Other DNA sequences in this specimen translate into the identical CDR3. The rearrangement joins TRBV4-3 to TRBJ2-3; 11 nucleotides line up with TRBD2. The germline V gene encodes CDR1 LGHNA and CDR2 YSLEER. V gave up 8 bases and J gave up 2 bases; unmatched junction bases: 6. The CDR3 runs to 15 residues. Written as DNA, the CDR3 is TGCGCCAGCTCCGGGACTAGCGGCTCCACAGATACGCAGTATTTT. Translation gives CASSGTSGSTDTQYF.

The CDR3 DNA sequence: TGTGCCAGTAGTATGGGGGCTAGCGGGAAACTCTACAATGAGCAGTTCTTC. The encoded protein is CASSMGASGKLYNEQFF. The rearrangement uses TRBV19 and TRBJ2-1; 9 bases agree with TRBD2. This CDR3 region has 17 residues. Looked up from germline, CDR1 is LNHDA and CDR2 is SQIVND (reference sequence). Losses at the gene ends were 3 bases for V and 3 bases for J; bases not matched to a gene: 9.

This chain joins TRBV4-3 and TRBJ1-2; TRBD1 might be the D (5 bases). CDR3 length: 15 residues. Germline assignment: CDR1 LGHNA and CDR2 YSLEER. Trimming removed 1 base from V and 1 base from J, with 10 bases in between. CDR3 DNA sequence: TGCGCCAGCAGCCAAGCGGCGGGGCTTAACTATGGCTACACCTTC. This encodes CASSQAAGLNYGYTF.

The V call is TRBV28, the J call TRBJ2-7; 8 nucleotides align to TRBD2. Germline CDR1 reads MDHEN; CDR2 reads SYDVKM. Trimming cost V 8 bases and J 0 bases; bases outside gene matches: 9. This CDR3 spans 15 amino acids. CDR3 nucleotide sequence: TGTGCCAGCCGACGGGAGGGCCCCCCCTCCTACGAGCAGTACTTC. This encodes CASRREGPPSYEQYF.